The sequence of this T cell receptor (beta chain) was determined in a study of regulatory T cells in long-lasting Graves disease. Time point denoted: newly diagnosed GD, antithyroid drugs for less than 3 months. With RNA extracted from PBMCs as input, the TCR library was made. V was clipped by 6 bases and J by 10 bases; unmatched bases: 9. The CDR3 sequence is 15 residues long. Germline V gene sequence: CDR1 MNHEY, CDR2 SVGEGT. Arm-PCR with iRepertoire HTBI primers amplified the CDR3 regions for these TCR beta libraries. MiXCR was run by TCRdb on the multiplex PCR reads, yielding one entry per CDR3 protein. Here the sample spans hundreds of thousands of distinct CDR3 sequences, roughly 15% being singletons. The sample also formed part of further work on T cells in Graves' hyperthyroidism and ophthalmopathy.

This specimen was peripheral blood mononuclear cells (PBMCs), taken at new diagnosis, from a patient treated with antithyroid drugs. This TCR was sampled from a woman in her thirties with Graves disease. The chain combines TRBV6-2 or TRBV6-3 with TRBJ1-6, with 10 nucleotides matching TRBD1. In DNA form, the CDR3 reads TGTGCCAGCAGAACCGGGACAGGGGTCGGCTCACCCCTCCACTTT. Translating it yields CASRTGTGVGSPLHF.